The 9 T cell receptor beta chains in this list originate from one sample, sequenced in a study of regulatory T cells in long-lasting Graves disease. Regarding time point: newly diagnosed GD, antithyroid drugs for less than 3 months. The authors made the TCR library using RNA they extracted from PBMCs. The authors built TCR beta libraries using iRepertoire HTBI primers and Arm-PCR of CDR3 regions. TCRdb reprocessed the multiplex PCR reads with MiXCR, giving one entry per CDR3 protein. Here the sample spans 400,000 to 500,000 distinct CDR3 sequences, 16% being singletons. These data also featured in a second study, about T cells in Graves' hyperthyroidism and ophthalmopathy.

Specimen: peripheral blood mononuclear cells (PBMCs), collected at new diagnosis, from a patient treated with antithyroid drugs. The receptors originated from a woman in her twenties or thirties with Graves disease.

The table lists this clonotype with many counts. The CDR3 protein is CSAPPDWHEQFF. The CDR3 DNA follows: TGCAGTGCTCCCCCCGACTGGCATGAGCAGTTCTTC. V is TRBV20-1 and J is TRBJ2-1; D is undetermined. The length of the CDR3 is 12 residues. V dropped 5 bases and J dropped 8 bases, with 13 bases sitting between them. Germline CDR1 is DFQATT and CDR2 is SNEGSKA (reference sequence).

The sample holds many counts of this clonotype. The chain carries TRBV7-2 and TRBJ2-3; 13 bases are shared with TRBD2. Germline CDR1 and CDR2: SGHTA and FQGNSA. The CDR3 runs to 15 residues. Trimming took 5 bases from V and 4 from J; bases not matched to a gene: 3. The CDR3, as DNA: TGTGCCAGCAGCGCGGGACTAGCGGGACCAGATACGCAGTATTTT. This codes for CASSAGLAGPDTQYF.

This clonotype was detected many times. The genes are TRBV28 and TRBJ2-7, with D hard to call. CDR3 length: 15 amino acids. V was trimmed by 6 bases and J by 2 bases, leaving 17 bases between them. Germline V gives CDR1 MDHEN, CDR2 SYDVKM. The CDR3 region is CASRYPHKEPYEQYF. CDR3 sequence (DNA): TGTGCCAGCAGATACCCCCATAAGGAACCCTACGAGCAGTACTTC. Full variable domain (rest looked up from reference TRBV28 and TRBJ2-7): DVKVTQSSRYLVKRTGEKVFLECVQDMDHENMFWYRQDPGLGLRLIYFSYDVKMKEKGDIPEGYSVSREKKERFSLILESASTNQTSMYLCASRYPHKEPYEQYFGPGTRLTVT.

The chain is built from TRBV27 and TRBJ1-5, with a weak D call TRBD1 (5 bases). This CDR3 region has 13 residues. V shed 8 bases and J shed 5 bases, with 13 bases lying between them. Germline V lookup: CDR1 MNHEY, CDR2 SMNVEV (reference sequence). CDR3 sequence reads: CASGASRHQPQHF. CDR3 DNA sequence: TGTGCCAGCGGGGCGTCACGCCATCAGCCCCAGCATTTT.

This clonotype was detected only a few times. The chain joins TRBV7-3 to TRBJ1-1, with 7 bases that match TRBD1. This CDR3 contains 15 residues. The V and J ends lost 5 bases and 4 bases, in that order; junction bases with no gene match: 10. Germline values: CDR1 SGHTA, CDR2 FQGTGA. The CDR3 reads CASSLTGAGGTEAFF. CDR3 bases: TGTGCCAGCAGCCTCACAGGGGCGGGGGGCACTGAAGCTTTCTTT.

In its sample, this clonotype was seen many times. The V call is TRBV29-1, the J call TRBJ2-7, with 7 bases matching TRBD1. V trimming: 7 bases; J trimming: 5 bases; junction bases outside the gene matches: 11. The CDR3 is made up of 13 amino acids. Germline CDR1 and CDR2: SQVTM and ANQGSEA. The CDR3 sequence: CSARDQGVDEQYF. DNA for the CDR3: TGCAGCGCCCGGGACCAGGGGGTGGACGAGCAGTACTTC.

This clonotype has a count of ten or more. The J gene is TRBJ1-1, the V gene TRBV10-3, with a tentative D call TRBD1 (6 bases). Germline V CDR1 and CDR2: ENHRY, SYGVKD. V lost 11 bases and J lost 3, with 16 bases in between. The CDR3 spans 13 residues. In DNA form, the CDR3 reads TGTGCCGGGCAGGGGAATTGGGACACTGAAGCTTTCTTT. Translating it yields CAGQGNWDTEAFF.

The rearrangement links TRBV5-6 to TRBJ2-1, with D maybe TRBD2 (6 bases). This CDR3 spans 14 amino acids. The germline V gene has CDR1 SGHDT and CDR2 YYEEEE. Trimming cost V 2 bases and J 8 bases, with 14 bases left between them. The CDR3: CASSFNGRRDEQFF. The CDR3 coding sequence is TGTGCCAGCAGCTTCAACGGCAGGAGGGATGAGCAGTTCTTC.

This clonotype came up once. The chain joins TRBV6-2 or TRBV6-3 to TRBJ1-5; D is uncertain. With 7 bases removed from V and 0 bases from J, the gap between germline ends came to 16 bases. Germline lookup yields CDR1 MNHEY and CDR2 SVGEGT. The CDR3 is 16 residues long. CDR3: CASTLREDNSNQPQHF. In nucleotides, the CDR3 is TGTGCCAGCACCCTAAGGGAAGACAATAGCAATCAGCCCCAGCATTTT.